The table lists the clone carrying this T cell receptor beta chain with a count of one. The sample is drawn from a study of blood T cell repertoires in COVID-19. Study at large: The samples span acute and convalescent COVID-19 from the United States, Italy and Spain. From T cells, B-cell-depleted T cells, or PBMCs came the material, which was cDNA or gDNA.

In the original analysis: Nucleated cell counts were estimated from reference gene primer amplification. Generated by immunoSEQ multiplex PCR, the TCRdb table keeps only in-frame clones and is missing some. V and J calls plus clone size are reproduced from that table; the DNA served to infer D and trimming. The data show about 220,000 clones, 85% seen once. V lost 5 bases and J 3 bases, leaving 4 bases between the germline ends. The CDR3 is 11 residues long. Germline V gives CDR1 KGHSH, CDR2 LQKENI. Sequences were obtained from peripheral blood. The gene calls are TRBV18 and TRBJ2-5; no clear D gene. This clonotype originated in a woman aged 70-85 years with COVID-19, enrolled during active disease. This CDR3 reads CASSSEETQYF. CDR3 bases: TGTGCCAGCTCATCCGAAGAGACCCAGTACTTC.